This T cell receptor beta chain derives from a study of PD-1 blockade in classical Hodgkin lymphoma. The assay was immunoSEQ multiplex PCR, and TCRdb's table has in-frame clones only and misses some. The sample has about 110,000 clones, 89% seen once. Patients all relapsed after autologous stem cell transplantation, and there was variation in brentuximab vedotin exposure. The CDR3 has 14 residues. Germline lookup yields CDR1 MNHEY and CDR2 SMNVEV (reference sequence). V lost 7 bases to trimming and J lost 0 bases, with 9 bases between them. Sample: peripheral blood mononuclear cells (PBMCs), taken before the second cycle of nivolumab. The chain has TRBV27 and TRBJ2-2; D gene ambiguous. This sequence originates from a human donor with classical Hodgkin lymphoma. CDR3 bases: TGTGCCAGCACCCCGGACCCGAACACCGGGGAGCTGTTTTTT. As protein: CASTPDPNTGELFF.